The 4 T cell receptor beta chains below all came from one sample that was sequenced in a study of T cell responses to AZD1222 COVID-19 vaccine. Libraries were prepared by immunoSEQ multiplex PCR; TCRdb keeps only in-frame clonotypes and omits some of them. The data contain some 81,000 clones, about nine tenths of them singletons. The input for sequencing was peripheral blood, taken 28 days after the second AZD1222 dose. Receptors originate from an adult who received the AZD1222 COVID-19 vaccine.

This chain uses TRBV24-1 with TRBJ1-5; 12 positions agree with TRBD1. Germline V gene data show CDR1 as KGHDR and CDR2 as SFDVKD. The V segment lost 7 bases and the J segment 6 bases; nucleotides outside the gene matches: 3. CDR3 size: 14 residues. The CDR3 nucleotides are TGTGCCACCAGGGGGACAGGGGGCAGTCAGCCCCAGCATTTT. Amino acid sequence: CATRGTGGSQPQHF.

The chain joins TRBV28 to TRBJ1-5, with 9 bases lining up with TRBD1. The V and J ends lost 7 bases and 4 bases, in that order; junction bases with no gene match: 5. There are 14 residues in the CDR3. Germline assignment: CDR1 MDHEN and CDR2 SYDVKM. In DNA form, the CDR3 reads TGTGCCAGCATTCTCGGACAGGGGAATCAGCCCCAGCATTTT. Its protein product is CASILGQGNQPQHF.

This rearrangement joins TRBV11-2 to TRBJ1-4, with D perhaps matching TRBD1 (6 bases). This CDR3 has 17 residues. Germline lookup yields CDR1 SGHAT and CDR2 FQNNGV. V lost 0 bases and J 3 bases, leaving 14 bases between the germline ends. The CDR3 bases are TGTGCCAGCAGCTTAGAGTTTTCGGGGGCGGCTAATGAAAAACTGTTTTTT. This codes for CASSLEFSGAANEKLFF.

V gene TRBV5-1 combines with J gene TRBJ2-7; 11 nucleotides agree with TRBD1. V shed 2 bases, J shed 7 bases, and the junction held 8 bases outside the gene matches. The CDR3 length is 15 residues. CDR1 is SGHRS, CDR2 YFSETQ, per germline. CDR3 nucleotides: TGCGCCAGCAGCTTATCCGGGACAGGGGGGCTGGAGCAGTACTTC. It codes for CASSLSGTGGLEQYF. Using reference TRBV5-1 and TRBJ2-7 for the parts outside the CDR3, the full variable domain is KAGVTQTPRYLIKTRGQQVTLSCSPISGHRSVSWYQQTPGQGLQFLFEYFSETQRNKGNFPGRFSGRQFSNSRSEMNVSTLELGDSALYLCASSLSGTGGLEQYFGPGTRLTVT.